The present TCR beta chain was sequenced within a study of T cell responses to AZD1222 COVID-19 vaccine. On the study more broadly: Second-dose intervals of approximately 4 or approximately 12 weeks were pooled.

Study observations and caveats: The study identified only six AZD1222 recipients as seropositive at baseline. Distributed over spike, vaccine-associated CD4 TCRs predominated at 160-218 and 743-854. Once two AZD1222 doses were given, Spike-specific TCR breadth and depth went up.

The table came from immunoSEQ multiplex PCR; TCRdb's copy has only in-frame clones and leaves some out. The table has 200,000 or so clones, approximately 91% seen once. Concerning this clone: Its antigen is still unknown. The germline gene is not matched at one end of the junction; a read error may be the cause.

This clonotype originated in an adult in good health. Sequences were derived from peripheral blood, sampled on day 0 of AZD1222 vaccination.

In DNA form, the CDR3 reads TGCGCCAGCAGCCAAGATATCATGTCGGCCCCCATCTTC. Translation: CASSQDIMSAPIF. The rearrangement links TRBV4-3 to TRBJ1-2; D not resolved. The CDR3 is made up of 13 amino acids. CDR1 LGHNA and CDR2 YSLEER come from the germline V gene.